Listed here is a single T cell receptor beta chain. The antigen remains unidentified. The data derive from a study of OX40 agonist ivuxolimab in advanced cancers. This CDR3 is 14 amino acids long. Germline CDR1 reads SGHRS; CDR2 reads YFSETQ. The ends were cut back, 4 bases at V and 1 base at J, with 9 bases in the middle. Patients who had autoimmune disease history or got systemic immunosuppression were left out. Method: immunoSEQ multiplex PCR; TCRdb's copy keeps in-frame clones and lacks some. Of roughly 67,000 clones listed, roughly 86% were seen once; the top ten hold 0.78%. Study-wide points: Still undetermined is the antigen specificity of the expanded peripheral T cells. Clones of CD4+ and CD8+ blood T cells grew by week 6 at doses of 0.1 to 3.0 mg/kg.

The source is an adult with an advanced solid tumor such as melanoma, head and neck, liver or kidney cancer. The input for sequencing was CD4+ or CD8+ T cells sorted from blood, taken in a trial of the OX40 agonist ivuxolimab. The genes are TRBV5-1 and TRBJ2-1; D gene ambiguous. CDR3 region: CASSRSSSYNEQFF. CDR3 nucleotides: TGCGCCAGCAGCCGGAGCAGTTCCTACAATGAGCAGTTCTTC.